Below are 25 T cell receptor beta chains sequenced from a single sample in a study of human T cells and chemical hapten exposure (dated by TCRdb to the early 2020s). Library creation used RACE. Sequenced using a NextSeq 500. TCRdb cleaned the public reads at Q25 with fastp, built clones with MiXCR and kept in-frame beta chains. Every entry covers one CDR3 protein and lists the most common genes and DNA from its rows. A total of 60,000 to 70,000 distinct CDR3 sequences appear in this sample, over 9.5% of them only once. The top ten clonotypes cover 5% to 5.5% of the sample. The sample's time point, from its label and the paper: pre-sensitization, week 0. In light of the paper, this sample's treatment or condition label describes: therapeutic diphenylcyclopropenone sensitization with weekly scalp DPC. Sequencing was performed on whole blood, taken in connection with sensitization to the hapten diphenylcyclopropenone (DPC). These receptors were taken from a woman in her 50s with alopecia areata. Some clones in this sample may be carry-over from other donors' samples.

The sample holds many counts of this clonotype. The J gene is TRBJ2-2, the V gene TRBV19; 8 positions match TRBD1. CDR1 LNHDA and CDR2 SQIVND come from the germline V gene (reference sequence). V dropped 6 bases and J dropped 3; count of bases not matched to a gene: 18. CDR3 length: 19 residues. The CDR3 bases are TGTGCCAGTAGCCCACCGAGGGCTGCGACAGGGGTGGACACCGGGGAGCTGTTTTTT. Residues: CASSPPRAATGVDTGELFF.

This clonotype was observed at least ten times. The V gene is TRBV29-1, the J gene TRBJ1-2, with a weak D call TRBD1 (5 bases). V lost 7 bases and J lost 0, with 12 bases in between. The V gene's germline CDR1 is SQVTM and CDR2 ANQGSEA. There are 13 residues in the CDR3. CDR3 nucleotide sequence: TGCAGCGCCGAGACGGGGGCTAACTATGGCTACACCTTC. Protein product: CSAETGANYGYTF.

Of note for this clonotype: This could be a read error, since a much larger clone is one nucleotide away. The rearrangement links TRBV24-1 to TRBJ1-1; weak D call: TRBD1 (5 bases). The CDR3 contains 15 residues. Per the germline V gene, CDR1 is KGHDR and CDR2 is SFDVKD. The CDR3 is CAASVRRGHGTEAFF. The CDR3, as DNA: TGTGCCGCCAGTGTTCGCCGGGGCCATGGCACTGAAGCTTTCTTT.

This clonotype was counted only a few times. This chain joins TRBV6-5 and TRBJ2-1, with D possibly matching TRBD2 (6 bases). Germline-derived CDR1 and CDR2 are MNHEY and SVGAGI. Between the trimmed V and J ends, which lost 2 bases and 6 bases, there was a span of 11 bases. The length of the CDR3 is 14 residues. The CDR3, as DNA: TGTGCCAGCAGTTACGGGACTGCCACCAATGAGCAGTTCTTC. Amino acids: CASSYGTATNEQFF.

The chain is built from TRBV13 and TRBJ1-1; D gene ambiguous. The CDR3 runs 12 residues. Germline-derived CDR1 and CDR2 are PRHDT and FYEKMQ (reference sequence). The V end lost 5 bases, the J end lost 1 base, and 5 bases lay between the germline ends. The CDR3: CASSNRNTEAFF. CDR3 bases: TGTGCCAGCAGCAACAGGAACACTGAAGCTTTCTTT.

This clonotype was observed a handful of times. The chain has TRBV12-3 or TRBV12-4 and TRBJ2-1; no clear D gene. The CDR3 covers 11 residues. V lost 6 bases and J 5 bases, leaving 5 bases between the germline ends. This chain's CDR3 is CASRTNNEQFF. The CDR3 DNA is TGTGCCAGCAGAACTAACAATGAGCAGTTCTTC.

The chain combines TRBV20-1 with TRBJ2-7, with a weak D call TRBD2 (5 bases). V shed 4 bases and J shed 6 bases, with 10 bases lying between them. The CDR3 spans 11 residues. CDR1 is DFQATT, CDR2 SNEGSKA, per germline (reference sequence). CDR3 in DNA: TGCAGTGCTATCTTCGGGGTCGAGCAGTACTTC. Encoded protein: CSAIFGVEQYF.

The table lists this clonotype with a few counts. Here the CDR3 reads CASSSGQGTGTQYF. The DNA of the CDR3 is TGTGCCAGCAGCTCCGGACAGGGTACGGGAACGCAGTACTTC. The chain combines TRBV11-3 with TRBJ2-7; TRBD1 aligns across 8 bases. The V segment lost 4 bases and the J segment 9 bases; nucleotides outside the gene matches: 11. Germline-derived CDR1 and CDR2 are SGHNT and YENEEA. There are 14 residues in the CDR3.

This clonotype was recorded a few times. The chain carries TRBV29-1 and TRBJ1-6; D remains ambiguous. CDR1 is SQVTM and CDR2 is ANQGSEA in the germline V gene. The CDR3 has 14 amino acids. The V end was cut by 6 bases, the J end by 7 bases, with 16 bases between. CDR3 amino acids: CSVQTGNTNSPLHF. Written as DNA, the CDR3 is TGCAGCGTGCAAACCGGGAATACCAATTCACCCCTCCACTTT.

This clonotype was picked up many times. The V gene is TRBV7-9, the J gene TRBJ2-3; D gene uncertain. Trimming removed 3 bases from V and 5 bases from J, with 12 bases in between. The CDR3 spans 14 residues. Germline CDR1 reads SEHNR; CDR2 reads FQNEAQ (reference sequence). CDR3 residues: CASSFPLIRDTQYF. The CDR3 bases are TGTGCCAGCAGCTTTCCTCTGATCAGAGATACGCAGTATTTT.

This clonotype was observed at least ten times. V is TRBV2 and J is TRBJ2-2, with D maybe TRBD1 (5 bases). This CDR3 has 14 residues. Germline-derived CDR1 and CDR2 are SNHLY and FYNNEI. V lost 8 bases and J lost 8, with 18 bases in between. The CDR3 DNA reads TGTGCCAGCGGCCAAGGGGCCCTGTCGGGGGAGCTGTTTTTT. Translation: CASGQGALSGELFF.

This clonotype turned up a few times. This sequence joins TRBV4-1 and TRBJ1-2; perhaps TRBD1 as D (5 bases). Per germline, CDR1 MGHRA and CDR2 YSYEKL. V was clipped by 3 bases and J by 4 bases, with 12 bases between them. The CDR3 contains 14 residues. CDR3 loop: CASSHEGRSYGYTF. The DNA of the CDR3 is TGCGCCAGCAGCCATGAGGGGCGCAGCTATGGCTACACCTTC.

This clonotype came up many times. This CDR3 reads CASLGQHYYGYTF. The CDR3 DNA reads as TGTGCCAGCTTGGGACAGCACTACTATGGCTACACCTTC. The rearrangement uses TRBV19 and TRBJ1-2, with 7 bases aligning to TRBD1. The V segment lost 9 bases and the J segment 3 bases; nucleotides outside the gene matches: 7. Germline lookup yields CDR1 LNHDA and CDR2 SQIVND (reference sequence). The CDR3 sequence is 13 residues long.

This clonotype was detected ten times or more. This rearrangement joins TRBV29-1 to TRBJ1-1, with D uncertain. The CDR3 loop spans 15 amino acids. Germline loops: CDR1 SQVTM, CDR2 ANQGSEA. The V gene lost 2 bases and the J gene lost 5 bases, with 18 bases spanning the gap. The CDR3, as DNA: TGCAGCGTTGAAATTGCGGGGAGGGCTTATACTGAAGCTTTCTTT. Protein product: CSVEIAGRAYTEAFF. Supplemented by reference TRBV29-1 and TRBJ1-1, the full variable domain reads SAVISQKPSRDICQRGTSLTIQCQVDSQVTMMFWYRQQPGQSLTLIATANQGSEATYESGFVIDKFPISRPNLTFSTLTVSNMSPEDSSIYLCSVEIAGRAYTEAFFGQGTRLTVV.

This clonotype was observed at least ten times. The J gene is TRBJ2-1, the V gene TRBV9; the match to TRBD2 covers 10 bases. The junction had 3 bases not matched to a gene; V was cut back by 3 bases and J by 3 bases. Germline values: CDR1 SGDLS, CDR2 YYNGEE. The CDR3 length is 15 residues. CDR3 loop: CASSAGTSDYNEQFF. The CDR3, as DNA: TGTGCCAGCAGCGCCGGGACTAGCGACTACAATGAGCAGTTCTTC.

This clonotype was found many times. This chain uses TRBV10-3 with TRBJ1-1; unclear D gene. Germline CDR1 is ENHRY and CDR2 is SYGVKD. This CDR3 spans 11 amino acids. Trimming removed 3 bases from V and 11 bases from J, with 10 bases in between. CDR3 bases: TGTGCCATCAGTGACTCGTCTAGGGCTTTCTTT. This sequence encodes CAISDSSRAFF.

This clonotype was counted a few times. This sequence joins TRBV4-3 and TRBJ2-7; TRBD1 is a possible D gene (5 bases). Germline V gives CDR1 LGHNA, CDR2 YSLEER. This CDR3 region has 14 residues. V was trimmed by 3 bases and J by 2 bases, leaving 11 bases between them. The DNA of the CDR3 is TGCGCCAGCAGCCAGACCAGGGCCCCCTACGAGCAGTACTTC. This codes for CASSQTRAPYEQYF.

At least ten counts were recorded for this clonotype. The rearrangement links TRBV3-1 to TRBJ1-3; D is undetermined. This CDR3 has 14 residues. Trimming shortened V by 4 bases and J by 1 base, and 8 bases separated the two germline ends. Germline V gene data show CDR1 as LGHDT and CDR2 as YNNKEL (reference sequence). As DNA, the CDR3 is TGTGCCAGCAGCCCAACGGGATCTGGAAACACCATATATTTT. Its translation is CASSPTGSGNTIYF.

In its sample, this clonotype was seen many times. The CDR3 here is CASSKEAMNTEAFF. The CDR3 nucleotides are TGTGCCAGCAGTAAGGAAGCTATGAACACTGAAGCTTTCTTT. The chain carries TRBV12-3 or TRBV12-4 and TRBJ1-1; D is undetermined. Trimming shortened V by 5 bases and J by 0 bases, and 10 bases separated the two germline ends. The CDR3 is 14 amino acids.

This clonotype came up a few times. The V gene is TRBV10-3, the J gene TRBJ2-2, with D tentatively TRBD1 or TRBD2 (5 bases each). This CDR3 contains 15 residues. The ends were cut back, 3 bases at V and 1 base at J, with 9 bases in the middle. From germline, CDR1 is ENHRY and CDR2 SYGVKD. The DNA for the CDR3 is TGTGCCATCAGTGACCGGGACGAGAACACCGGGGAGCTGTTTTTT. Translated, it gives CAISDRDENTGELFF.

This clonotype showed up just once. This chain links TRBV11-2 with TRBJ2-7, with 7 bases lining up with TRBD2. The CDR3 runs 14 residues. The trim removed 5 bases at V and 4 bases at J, leaving 8 bases unmatched. Germline CDR1 SGHAT, CDR2 FQNNGV. The DNA of the CDR3 is TGTGCCAGCAGCCTTCCGGGACTACCGTACGAGCAGTACTTC. Residues: CASSLPGLPYEQYF. The full variable domain, in which reference TRBV11-2 and TRBJ2-7 provide the parts outside the CDR3, is EAGVAQSPRYKIIEKRQSVAFWCNPISGHATLYWYQQILGQGPKLLIQFQNNGVVDDSQLPKDRFSAERLKGVDSTLKIQPAKLEDSAVYLCASSLPGLPYEQYFGPGTRLTVT.

This sequence joins TRBV20-1 and TRBJ1-4; TRBD1 matches 8 bases. Germline V gene lookup returns CDR1 DFQATT and CDR2 SNEGSKA (reference sequence). The CDR3 is 12 residues long. Germline trimming cut 6 bases from V and 7 bases from J; bases unmatched to any gene: 4. The CDR3 nucleotides are TGCAGTGCCCCGGACAGGGTTGAAAAACTGTTTTTT. Its protein product is CSAPDRVEKLFF.

This clonotype was counted only a few times. The chain combines TRBV4-3 with TRBJ1-5, with D possibly TRBD1 on 5 matching bases. Trimming took 3 bases from V and 15 from J, leaving 9 bases between them. There are 10 residues in the CDR3. The germline gives CDR1 LGHNA, CDR2 YSLEER. CDR3: CASSQGVWHF. CDR3 DNA: TGCGCCAGCAGCCAGGGGGTATGGCATTTT.

This clonotype was observed at least ten times. The V gene is TRBV7-3, the J gene TRBJ2-2; D not resolved. The CDR3 sequence is 13 residues long. The V gene's germline CDR1 is SGHTA and CDR2 FQGTGA. Trimming shortened V by 1 base and J by 4 bases, and 4 bases separated the two germline ends. In DNA form, the CDR3 reads TGTGCCAGCAGCTTAATGGGCACCGGGGAGCTGTTTTTT. It specifies CASSLMGTGELFF.

At least ten counts were recorded for this clonotype. This chain connects TRBV7-2 to TRBJ2-1; no definite D call. The CDR3 sequence is 16 residues long. Germline CDR1 reads SGHTA; CDR2 reads FQGNSA. Trimming stripped 1 base from V and 9 bases from J, with 19 bases between. The CDR3 DNA is TGTGCCAGCAGCTTAGTTGGCGCAGCCCAATCTTCTGAGCAGTTCTTC. It encodes CASSLVGAAQSSEQFF. The variable domain in full, with the rest retrieved from reference TRBV7-2 and TRBJ2-1, is GAGVSQSPSNKVTEKGKDVELRCDPISGHTALYWYRQSLGQGLEFLIYFQGNSAPDKSGLPSDRFSAERTGGSVSTLTIQRTQQEDSAVYLCASSLVGAAQSSEQFFGPGTRLTVL.